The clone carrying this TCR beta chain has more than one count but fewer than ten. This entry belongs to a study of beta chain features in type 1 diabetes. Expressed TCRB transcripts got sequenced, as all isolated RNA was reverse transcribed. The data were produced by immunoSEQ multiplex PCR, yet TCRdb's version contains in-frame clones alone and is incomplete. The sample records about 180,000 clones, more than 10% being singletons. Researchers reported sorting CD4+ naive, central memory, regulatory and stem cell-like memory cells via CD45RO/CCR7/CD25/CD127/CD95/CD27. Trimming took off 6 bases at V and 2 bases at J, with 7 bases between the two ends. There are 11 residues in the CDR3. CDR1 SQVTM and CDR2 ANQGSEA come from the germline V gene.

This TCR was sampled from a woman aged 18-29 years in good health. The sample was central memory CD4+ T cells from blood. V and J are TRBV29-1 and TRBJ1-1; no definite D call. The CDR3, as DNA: TGCAGCGTAACACACAACACTGAAGCTTTCTTT. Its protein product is CSVTHNTEAFF.